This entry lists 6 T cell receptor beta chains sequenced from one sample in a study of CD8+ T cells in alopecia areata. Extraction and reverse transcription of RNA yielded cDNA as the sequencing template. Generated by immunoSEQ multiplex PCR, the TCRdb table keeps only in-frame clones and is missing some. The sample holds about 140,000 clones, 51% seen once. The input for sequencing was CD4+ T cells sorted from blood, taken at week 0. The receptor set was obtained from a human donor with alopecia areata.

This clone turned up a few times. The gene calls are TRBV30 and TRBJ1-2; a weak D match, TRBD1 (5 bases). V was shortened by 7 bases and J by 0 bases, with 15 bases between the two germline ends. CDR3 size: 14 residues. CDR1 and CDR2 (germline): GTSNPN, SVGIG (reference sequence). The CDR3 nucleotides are TGTGCCTCCGAGGGGCAGCAACCTAACTATGGCTACACCTTC. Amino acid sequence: CASEGQQPNYGYTF.

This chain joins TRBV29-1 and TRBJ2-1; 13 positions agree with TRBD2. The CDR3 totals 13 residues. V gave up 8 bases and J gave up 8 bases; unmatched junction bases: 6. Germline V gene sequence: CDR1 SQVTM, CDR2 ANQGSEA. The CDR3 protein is CSFRTSGSYEQFF. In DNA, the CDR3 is TGCAGCTTCCGGACTAGCGGGAGCTATGAGCAGTTCTTC.

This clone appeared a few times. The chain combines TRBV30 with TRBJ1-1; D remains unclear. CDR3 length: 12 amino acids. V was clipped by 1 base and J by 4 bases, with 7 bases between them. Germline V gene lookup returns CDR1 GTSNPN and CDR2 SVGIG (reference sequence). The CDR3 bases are TGTGCCTGGAGTGAGAGAGGCACTGAAGCTTTCTTT. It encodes CAWSERGTEAFF.

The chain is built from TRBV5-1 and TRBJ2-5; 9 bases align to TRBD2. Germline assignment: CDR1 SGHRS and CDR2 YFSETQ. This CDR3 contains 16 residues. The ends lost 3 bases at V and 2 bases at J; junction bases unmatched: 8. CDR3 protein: CASSSTLAGTQETQYF. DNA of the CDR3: TGCGCCAGCAGCTCGACGCTAGCGGGGACTCAAGAGACCCAGTACTTC.

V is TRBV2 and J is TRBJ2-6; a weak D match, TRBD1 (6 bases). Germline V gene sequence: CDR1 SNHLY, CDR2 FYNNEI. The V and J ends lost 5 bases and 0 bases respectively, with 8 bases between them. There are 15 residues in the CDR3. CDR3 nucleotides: TGTGCCAGCAGTCGACAGGACTCTGGGGCCAACGTCCTGACTTTC. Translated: CASSRQDSGANVLTF.

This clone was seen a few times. The CDR3: CASSYHYSSSEQYF. CDR3 coding DNA: TGTGCCAGCAGTTACCACTACTCATCAAGCGAGCAGTACTTC. The chain uses TRBV6-6 and TRBJ2-7, with no clear D. Trimming shortened V by 2 bases and J by 6 bases, and 14 bases separated the two germline ends. The CDR3 has 14 residues. Germline CDR1 and CDR2: MNHNY and SVGAGI (reference sequence).